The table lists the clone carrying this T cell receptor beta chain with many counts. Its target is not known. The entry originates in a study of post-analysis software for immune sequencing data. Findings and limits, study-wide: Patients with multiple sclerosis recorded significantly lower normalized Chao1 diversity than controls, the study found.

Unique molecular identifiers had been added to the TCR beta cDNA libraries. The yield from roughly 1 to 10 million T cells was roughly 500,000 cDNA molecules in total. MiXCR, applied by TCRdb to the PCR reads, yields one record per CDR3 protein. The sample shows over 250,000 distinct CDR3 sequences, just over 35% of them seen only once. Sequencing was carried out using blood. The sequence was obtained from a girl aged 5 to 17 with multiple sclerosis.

DNA for the CDR3: TGTGCCAGCACCCCTGCGGGAGCCGGTTCGGGTACGCAGTATTTT. Amino acids: CASTPAGAGSGTQYF. V usage is TRBV27 and J usage is TRBJ2-3, with 7 bases identical to TRBD2. Germline CDR1 MNHEY, CDR2 SMNVEV (reference sequence). With V trimmed by 7 bases and J by 8 bases, 15 bases remained unmatched. This CDR3 is built from 15 residues.